This entry lists 6 T cell receptor beta chains sequenced from one sample in a study of regulatory dendritic cells for organ transplantation. Measured with immunoSEQ multiplex PCR; TCRdb has only the in-frame clones, and not every one. The table includes around 11,000 clones, 75% to 90% detected once. Allogeneic regulatory or mature dendritic cells were co-cultured for roughly five days with CFSE-labeled sorted T cells at 1:10. These receptors are not linked to any known antigen. Sample: memory CD4+ T cells from blood cultured with dendritic cells. Subset meaning: CD45RO+ memory T cells. The receptors here all came from a human donor in good health.

This clone has a single count. The CDR3 region is CSAWTAEKLFF. Here the CDR3 DNA reads TGCAGTGCTTGGACAGCCGAAAAACTGTTTTTT. The chain uses TRBV20-1 and TRBJ1-4; D is possibly TRBD1 (6 bases). This CDR3 has 11 amino acids. The germline gives CDR1 DFQATT, CDR2 SNEGSKA (reference sequence). Between the trimmed V and J ends, which lost 5 bases and 8 bases, there was a span of 9 bases.

The V and J genes are TRBV7-6 and TRBJ2-6, with a possible D match to TRBD1 (6 bases). Germline-derived CDR1 and CDR2 are SGHVS and FNYEAQ. This CDR3 contains 16 residues. The V and J ends lost 5 bases and 0 bases respectively, with 11 bases between them. The CDR3 nucleotides are TGTGCCAGCAGCAGTGACAGGCGCTCTGGGGCCAACGTCCTGACTTTC. Translation: CASSSDRRSGANVLTF.

J is TRBJ2-3 and V is TRBV6-1; D is possibly TRBD2 (5 bases). Trimming took off 0 bases at V and 2 bases at J, with 12 bases between the two ends. Germline V gene data show CDR1 as MNHNS and CDR2 as SASEGT. CDR3 length equals 16 residues. CDR3 sequence reads: CASSEALGSFTDTQYF. CDR3 bases: TGTGCCAGCAGTGAAGCGCTGGGGAGTTTCACAGATACGCAGTATTTT.

The chain joins TRBV11-1 to TRBJ2-7, with D possibly called TRBD1 or TRBD2 (5 bases each). Germline CDR1 SGHAT, CDR2 FQDESV (reference sequence). CDR3 length equals 16 residues. Trimming shortened V by 4 bases and J by 0 bases, and 16 bases separated the two germline ends. Here the CDR3 DNA reads TGTGCCAGCAGCTCCTACGGGACGGATAGCTCCTACGAGCAGTACTTC. This encodes CASSSYGTDSSYEQYF.

The rearrangement joins TRBV5-1 to TRBJ1-1; 7 bases match TRBD1. J lost 1 base, V lost 4 bases, and 4 bases had no gene match. This CDR3 contains 14 residues. Germline lookup yields CDR1 SGHRS and CDR2 YFSETQ. The DNA of the CDR3 is TGCGCCAGCAGCGATTACAGGGGGAACACTGAAGCTTTCTTT. Amino acids: CASSDYRGNTEAFF.

The V gene is TRBV6-5, the J gene TRBJ1-1, with D hard to call. V was shortened by 3 bases and J by 8 bases, with 13 bases between the two germline ends. The CDR3 is made up of 13 amino acids. The germline gives CDR1 MNHEY, CDR2 SVGAGI. The DNA of the CDR3 is TGTGCCAGCAGTTATCAATCAACAGCGGAAGCTTTCTTT. It specifies CASSYQSTAEAFF.